These 18 T cell receptor beta chains were sequenced from one sample in a study of T-cell reconstitution after alpha-beta-depleted transplantation in children listed by TCRdb under 2016. Library method: PCR. Sequencing instrument: Illumina HiSeq 2500. To normalize quantification of the TCRbeta repertoire, the TCR libraries were built with molecular barcoding that relied on unique molecular identifiers. Using fastp at Q25 and MiXCR, TCRdb reprocessed the public reads and kept productive beta chains. Rows merge per CDR3 protein into single entries with the most common DNA and genes. The sample table holds fewer than 550,000 distinct CDR3 sequences, of which about 10% were seen once. The ten largest clonotypes hold about 2% of the sample. The treatment or condition label on this specimen signifies: allogeneic hematopoietic cell transplantation with graft depleted of TCRalphabeta T cells and CD19 B cells.

The material sequenced was PBMCs, taken before TCRalphabeta/CD19-depleted stem cell transplant. The receptor set was obtained from a child aged 2 to 10 with inherited bone marrow failure, due to receive a stem cell transplant.

This clonotype was detected many times. The chain joins TRBV12-3 or TRBV12-4 to TRBJ2-7; 8 nucleotides match TRBD2. The CDR3 spans 15 residues. V lost 3 bases to trimming and J lost 2 bases; unmatched junction nucleotides: 6. In DNA form, the CDR3 reads TGTGCCAGCAGTTTTACTAGCGGTAAAGCCTACGAGCAGTACTTC. Its protein product is CASSFTSGKAYEQYF.

The chain carries TRBV27 and TRBJ2-4; 8 bases map to TRBD2. CDR3 length: 15 amino acids. Germline values: CDR1 MNHEY, CDR2 SMNVEV (reference sequence). The V and J ends lost 5 bases and 3 bases, in that order; junction bases with no gene match: 6. CDR3 sequence (DNA): TGTGCCAGCAGTATCCGGGGGGGTGGCAAAAACATTCAGTACTTC. Encoded protein: CASSIRGGGKNIQYF.

This clonotype appeared many times. The chain is built from TRBV5-1 and TRBJ1-1; D remains unclear. The germline CDR1 and CDR2 sequences are SGHRS and YFSETQ. CDR3 size: 13 residues. V lost 5 bases and J lost 5, with 13 bases in between. The CDR3 DNA is TGCGCCAGCAGGGGGAATTCGGGTACTGAAGCTTTCTTT. It yields the protein CASRGNSGTEAFF.

A remark on this clonotype: It may be a read error: a sequence one base away is much more abundant. The CDR3, as DNA: TGCGCCAGCAGCCAAGAAAGCGACGGCTCCTACGAGCAGTACTTC. Protein sequence: CASSQESDGSYEQYF. This chain links TRBV4-3 with TRBJ2-7, with D uncertain. V lost 0 bases, J lost 0 bases, and 9 bases lay in between. This CDR3 comprises 15 residues. Germline V lookup: CDR1 LGHNA, CDR2 YSLEER.

As concerns this clonotype: This clone may be a read error of a much larger clone one base away. The chain recombines TRBV4-2 with TRBJ2-3; tentative D call: TRBD2 (6 bases). Trimming left V 3 bases short and J 0 bases short, with 16 bases between. The CDR3 is 17 residues long. The germline V gene encodes CDR1 LGHNA and CDR2 YNFKEQ. This CDR3 is CASSHPSEHPSTDTQYF. DNA of the CDR3: TGTGCCAGCAGCCATCCTAGCGAGCACCCTAGCACAGATACGCAGTATTTT.

DNA of the CDR3: TGTGCTAGTGCTGACGGACAGGGCGGGGACAAGTTCTTC. Its translation is CASADGQGGDKFF. The rearrangement joins TRBV12-5 to TRBJ2-1; TRBD1 agrees at 8 bases. J was trimmed by 14 bases and V by 7 bases; bases with no gene match: 13. CDR1 is LGHNT, CDR2 FRNRAP, per germline. This CDR3 has 13 residues.

This rearrangement joins TRBV20-1 to TRBJ2-6; no firm D call. The germline V gene has CDR1 DFQATT and CDR2 SNEGSKA (reference sequence). This CDR3 contains 12 residues. The ends were cut back, 0 bases at V and 3 bases at J, with 0 bases in the middle. CDR3 loop: CSARDGANVLTF. DNA of the CDR3: TGCAGTGCTAGAGATGGGGCCAACGTCCTGACTTTC.

The genes are TRBV19 and TRBJ1-5; 8 positions match TRBD1. Germline lookup yields CDR1 LNHDA and CDR2 SQIVND (reference sequence). V shed 3 bases and J 3 bases; nucleotides not matched to a gene: 7. The length of the CDR3 is 16 residues. The CDR3 is CASSMGDRSYNQPQHF. The CDR3 nucleotides are TGTGCCAGTAGTATGGGGGACAGGTCCTACAATCAGCCCCAGCATTTT.

In its sample, this clonotype was seen many times. The chain has TRBV27 and TRBJ2-5; 10 nucleotides agree with TRBD2. V trimming: 0 bases; J trimming: 1 base; junction bases outside the gene matches: 2. The CDR3 runs 16 residues. Per germline, CDR1 MNHEY and CDR2 SMNVEV (reference sequence). The CDR3: CASSLSAGGRQETQYF. The CDR3 bases are TGTGCCAGCAGTTTATCAGCGGGAGGGCGCCAAGAGACCCAGTACTTC.

This sequence joins TRBV18 and TRBJ2-7, with a possible D match to TRBD2 (5 bases). V was trimmed by 0 bases and J by 2 bases, leaving 11 bases between them. CDR1 and CDR2 from the germline V gene are KGHSH and LQKENI. CDR3 size: 15 residues. As DNA, the CDR3 is TGTGCCAGCTCACCACCTAGCGCCGCCGCCTACGAGCAGTACTTC. It translates to CASSPPSAAAYEQYF.

The sample holds many counts of this clonotype. V is TRBV7-6 and J is TRBJ1-3; D is unclear. Germline CDR1 SGHVS, CDR2 FNYEAQ. V shed 5 bases and J shed 0 bases, with 11 bases lying between them. The CDR3 length is 15 residues. For the CDR3, the DNA is TGTGCCAGCAGCGTCGACATCTACTCTGGAAACACCATATATTTT. The encoded protein is CASSVDIYSGNTIYF. Looking up the rest from reference TRBV7-6 and TRBJ1-3 gives the full variable domain: GAGVSQSPRYKVTKRGQDVALRCDPISGHVSLYWYRQALGQGPEFLTYFNYEAQQDKSGLPNDRFSAERPEGSISTLTIQRTEQRDSAMYRCASSVDIYSGNTIYFGEGSWLTVV.

At least ten counts were recorded for this clonotype. The V and J genes are TRBV20-1 and TRBJ1-2; tentative D call: TRBD1 (6 bases). Trimming left V 1 base short and J 5 bases short, with 14 bases between. Germline V gene lookup returns CDR1 DFQATT and CDR2 SNEGSKA (reference sequence). The CDR3 contains 14 residues. Here the CDR3 reads CSARAPGHWYGYTF. CDR3 nucleotides: TGCAGTGCTAGAGCACCGGGACATTGGTATGGCTACACCTTC.

This clonotype was seen at least ten times. The V and J genes are TRBV10-3 and TRBJ1-5, with a tentative D call TRBD1 (6 bases). Per germline, CDR1 ENHRY and CDR2 SYGVKD. The CDR3 totals 15 residues. The ends were cut back, 8 bases at V and 1 base at J, with 15 bases in the middle. The chain's CDR3 is CAISQGPGSNQPQHF. The CDR3 bases are TGTGCCATCTCCCAGGGGCCTGGGAGCAATCAGCCCCAGCATTTT.

This clonotype was detected ten times or more. V gene TRBV27 combines with J gene TRBJ2-7; 7 nucleotides align to TRBD1. The CDR3 has 14 amino acids. The germline gives CDR1 MNHEY, CDR2 SMNVEV (reference sequence). V gave up 2 bases and J gave up 3 bases; unmatched junction bases: 4. The CDR3 is CASSLGTAVYEQYF. The CDR3, as DNA: TGTGCCAGCAGTTTAGGGACAGCGGTCTACGAGCAGTACTTC.

This clonotype was observed at least ten times. The chain couples TRBV7-2 to TRBJ2-1; 8 nucleotides align to TRBD2. Germline trimming cut 2 bases from V and 8 bases from J; bases unmatched to any gene: 8. Germline V gene lookup returns CDR1 SGHTA and CDR2 FQGNSA. This CDR3 contains 15 residues. Here the CDR3 reads CASSLPGGPNHEQFF. In nucleotides, the CDR3 is TGTGCCAGCAGCTTACCGGGAGGGCCCAACCATGAGCAGTTCTTC.

In this sample, this clonotype turned up a few times. This chain links TRBV27 with TRBJ2-3, with D possibly being TRBD2 (6 bases). The length of the CDR3 is 15 residues. Trimming shortened V by 6 bases and J by 2 bases, and 15 bases separated the two germline ends. Germline-derived CDR1 and CDR2 are MNHEY and SMNVEV (reference sequence). Here the CDR3 reads CASSLQRASTDTQYF. The CDR3 nucleotides are TGTGCCAGCAGCCTACAGCGGGCCTCCACAGATACGCAGTATTTT.

This clonotype was seen more than once but under ten times. The chain carries TRBV15 and TRBJ1-5; D uncertain. V was pared by 3 bases and J by 0 bases, with 18 bases between. The CDR3 consists of 18 residues. Germline CDR1 is LNHNV and CDR2 is YYDKDF (reference sequence). CDR3 residues: CATSSDTSLRLSNQPQHF. DNA for the CDR3: TGTGCCACCAGCAGCGACACAAGCTTGAGGCTTAGCAATCAGCCCCAGCATTTT. Full variable domain (remainder filled in from reference TRBV15 and TRBJ1-5): DAMVIQNPRYQVTQFGKPVTLSCSQTLNHNVMYWYQQKSSQAPKLLFHYYDKDFNNEADTPDNFQSRRPNTSFCFLDIRSPGLGDTAMYLCATSSDTSLRLSNQPQHFGDGTRLSIL.

This clonotype was detected ten times or more. This chain connects TRBV5-5 to TRBJ2-1, with D possibly being TRBD1 or TRBD2 (5 bases each). V gave up 2 bases and J gave up 2 bases, with 17 bases separating them. This CDR3 contains 17 residues. The germline gives CDR1 SGHKS, CDR2 YYEKEE (reference sequence). CDR3 sequence: CASSFRVGTPTYNEQFF. DNA of the CDR3: TGTGCCAGCAGCTTTAGGGTCGGGACCCCCACCTACAATGAGCAGTTCTTC.